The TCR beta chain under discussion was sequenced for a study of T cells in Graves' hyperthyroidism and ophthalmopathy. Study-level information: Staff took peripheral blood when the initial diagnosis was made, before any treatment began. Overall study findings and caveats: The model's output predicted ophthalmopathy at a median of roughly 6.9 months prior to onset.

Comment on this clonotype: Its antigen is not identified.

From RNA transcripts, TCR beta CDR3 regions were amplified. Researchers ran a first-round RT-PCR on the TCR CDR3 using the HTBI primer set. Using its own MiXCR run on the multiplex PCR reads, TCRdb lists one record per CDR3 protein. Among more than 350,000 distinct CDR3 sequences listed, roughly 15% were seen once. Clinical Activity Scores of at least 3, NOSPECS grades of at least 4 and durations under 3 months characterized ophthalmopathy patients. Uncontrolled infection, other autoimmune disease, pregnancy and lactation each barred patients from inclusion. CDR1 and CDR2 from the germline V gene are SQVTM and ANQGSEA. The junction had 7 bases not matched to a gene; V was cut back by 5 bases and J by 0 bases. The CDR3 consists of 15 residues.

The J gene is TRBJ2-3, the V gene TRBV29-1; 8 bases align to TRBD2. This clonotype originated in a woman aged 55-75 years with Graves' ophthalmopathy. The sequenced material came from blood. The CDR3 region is CSVRGQRESTDTQYF. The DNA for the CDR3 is TGCAGCGTTCGGGGGCAGCGGGAGAGCACAGATACGCAGTATTTT.